This T cell receptor (beta chain) was captured by sequencing in a study of blood T cell repertoires in COVID-19. In the authors' workflow: It was from reference gene primer amplification that nucleated cell counts were estimated. Repertoires were generated with immunoSEQ multiplex PCR, while TCRdb's copy carries only in-frame clones and drops some. D and trimming were read from the DNA, whereas the V and J calls and clone size are those reported in that table. The table lists over 150,000 clones, approximately 85% of them singletons. The CDR3 loop spans 16 amino acids. Trimming took 3 bases from V and 0 from J; bases not matched to a gene: 6. Germline loops: CDR1 ENHRY, CDR2 SYGVKD.

This TCR came from an older man with COVID-19, enrolled during active disease. The chain uses TRBV10-3 and TRBJ1-1; TRBD1 matches 8 bases. Sequences were obtained from peripheral blood. CDR3 sequence: CAISDGTGNMNTEAFF. Written as DNA, the CDR3 is TGTGCCATCAGTGACGGGACAGGTAACATGAACACTGAAGCTTTCTTT.